The 18 T cell receptor beta chains listed next were all sequenced from one sample in a study of cytomegalovirus exposure and HLA in healthy donors. The study ran its PCR with 60 Vbeta and 13 Jbeta primers. Libraries were prepared by immunoSEQ multiplex PCR; TCRdb keeps only in-frame clonotypes and omits some of them. Among some 160,000 clones listed, 65% to 85% were seen once. Sequencing was carried out using PBMCs. The receptor source for this set is a woman aged 40 to 55 in good health and CMV-seropositive.

The rearrangement links TRBV4-2 to TRBJ2-6; 8 nucleotides line up with TRBD2. The germline V gene encodes CDR1 LGHNA and CDR2 YNFKEQ. V shed 0 bases, J shed 0 bases, and the junction held 7 bases outside the gene matches. The CDR3 covers 19 residues. CDR3 sequence (DNA): TGTGCCAGCAGCCAAGATCGAGCGGGGGTGGCCTCTGGGGCCAACGTCCTGACTTTC. It yields the protein CASSQDRAGVASGANVLTF.

The chain is built from TRBV11-2 and TRBJ2-7; tentative D call: TRBD2 (5 bases). The CDR3 spans 12 residues. Germline V gene data show CDR1 as SGHAT and CDR2 as FQNNGV. V was clipped by 5 bases and J by 5 bases, with 10 bases between them. The CDR3 sequence is CASSTGGHEQYF. CDR3 nucleotides: TGTGCCAGCAGCACCGGCGGGCACGAGCAGTACTTC.

This clone was recorded once. This chain uses TRBV30 with TRBJ1-2; 10 nucleotides align to TRBD1. Per the germline V gene, CDR1 is GTSNPN and CDR2 is SVGIG (reference sequence). This CDR3 region has 15 residues. V lost 3 bases, J lost 7 bases, and 11 bases stayed unmatched. In nucleotides, the CDR3 is TGTGCCTGGAGCACCGGACAGGGGGGTGCACGTGGCTACACCTTC. Encoded protein: CAWSTGQGGARGYTF.

A single count supports this clone. The chain employs TRBV9 and TRBJ2-3, with 8 bases matching TRBD2. Unmatched junction bases numbered 7, after V lost 0 bases and J lost 1 base. The germline V gene has CDR1 SGDLS and CDR2 YYNGEE. This CDR3 is 17 amino acids long. CDR3 sequence (DNA): TGTGCCAGCAGCGTAGATTCGCGGGGGGCTGGCACAGATACGCAGTATTTT. Residues: CASSVDSRGAGTDTQYF.

The chain carries TRBV7-9 and TRBJ1-1; D call uncertain. Germline values: CDR1 SEHNR, CDR2 FQNEAQ (reference sequence). V dropped 5 bases and J dropped 3 bases, with 10 bases sitting between them. The CDR3 extends over 13 amino acids. CDR3 in DNA: TGTGCCAGCAGCATACGACAAGACACTGAAGCTTTCTTT. Protein sequence: CASSIRQDTEAFF. Using reference TRBV7-9 and TRBJ1-1 for the parts outside the CDR3, the full variable domain is DTGVSQNPRHKITKRGQNVTFRCDPISEHNRLYWYRQTLGQGPEFLTYFQNEAQLEKSRLLSDRFSAERPKGSFSTLEIQRTEQGDSAMYLCASSIRQDTEAFFGQGTRLTVV.

This clone was seen a few times. The chain employs TRBV6-5 and TRBJ1-6, with D tentatively TRBD1 (5 bases). Germline CDR1 reads MNHEY; CDR2 reads SVGAGI. CDR3 size: 12 residues. V gave up 6 bases and J gave up 7 bases, with 7 bases separating them. The CDR3 reads CASRQGNSPLHF. Here the CDR3 DNA reads TGTGCCAGCAGGCAGGGAAATTCACCCCTCCACTTT.

This clone has only a few counts. The V and J genes are TRBV7-2 and TRBJ2-5, with 9 bases matching TRBD2. Trimming took 1 base from V and 4 from J; bases not matched to a gene: 7. This CDR3 is built from 16 residues. Germline lookup yields CDR1 SGHTA and CDR2 FQGNSA. This CDR3 reads CASSLGAGGRVETQYF. The CDR3 nucleotides read TGTGCCAGCAGCTTAGGAGCGGGGGGAAGAGTAGAGACCCAGTACTTC.

About this clone itself: Compared with germline, one end of the junction differs, possibly owing to a read error. J is TRBJ2-7 and V is TRBV30, with TRBD2 as a possible D gene (6 bases). This CDR3 spans 11 amino acids. Germline assignment: CDR1 GTSNPN and CDR2 SVGIG (reference sequence). CDR3 in amino acids: CAWTRGHEKYF. The CDR3 bases are TGTGCCTGGACGCGGGGCCACGAGAAGTACTTC.

The chain uses TRBV5-5 and TRBJ2-3, with D maybe TRBD1 (6 bases). The CDR3 consists of 16 residues. V lost 3 bases and J 0 bases, leaving 14 bases between the germline ends. Germline V gene sequence: CDR1 SGHKS, CDR2 YYEKEE (reference sequence). This CDR3 reads CASSSLGQPSTDTQYF. The DNA of the CDR3 is TGTGCCAGCAGCTCACTCGGACAGCCTAGCACAGATACGCAGTATTTT.

In this sample, this clone turned up once. The CDR3 protein is CSVGEGREQFF. CDR3 nucleotide sequence: TGCAGCGTTGGGGAGGGGAGGGAGCAGTTCTTC. The chain recombines TRBV29-1 with TRBJ2-1, with 7 bases identical to TRBD2. J was trimmed by 10 bases and V by 4 bases; bases with no gene match: 4. The germline V gene has CDR1 SQVTM and CDR2 ANQGSEA. The CDR3 is 11 residues long.

This chain joins TRBV5-8 and TRBJ2-1, with D possibly being TRBD2 (6 bases). Per the germline V gene, CDR1 is SGHTS and CDR2 is YDEGEE. The CDR3 is 16 amino acids. V shed 4 bases and J shed 0 bases, with 14 bases lying between them. The CDR3 nucleotides are TGTGCCAGCAGCCTTGACGGGGGAAGCTCCTACAATGAGCAGTTCTTC. Amino acids: CASSLDGGSSYNEQFF.

The rearrangement links TRBV7-9 to TRBJ1-3; 7 bases line up with TRBD1. The CDR3 is made up of 15 amino acids. With V trimmed by 7 bases and J by 3 bases, 9 bases remained unmatched. Germline lookup yields CDR1 SEHNR and CDR2 FQNEAQ (reference sequence). CDR3: CASTQGGGDGNTIYF. DNA of the CDR3: TGTGCCAGCACTCAGGGGGGCGGCGATGGAAACACCATATATTTT. Drawing the rest from reference TRBV7-9 and TRBJ1-3, the complete variable domain is DTGVSQNPRHKITKRGQNVTFRCDPISEHNRLYWYRQTLGQGPEFLTYFQNEAQLEKSRLLSDRFSAERPKGSFSTLEIQRTEQGDSAMYLCASTQGGGDGNTIYFGEGSWLTVV.

This clone was counted a few times. The rearrangement joins TRBV5-1 to TRBJ1-1; D is perhaps TRBD1 (5 bases). Trimming took 6 bases from V and 5 from J, leaving 17 bases between them. Germline CDR1 is SGHRS and CDR2 is YFSETQ. This CDR3 is 14 amino acids long. CDR3: CASTSAGVGTEAFF. CDR3 bases: TGCGCCAGCACCTCGGCGGGGGTTGGGACTGAAGCTTTCTTT.

The J gene is TRBJ2-2, the V gene TRBV5-1, with unresolved D. V was shortened by 7 bases and J by 4 bases, with 11 bases between the two germline ends. The CDR3 totals 13 residues. CDR1 is SGHRS and CDR2 is YFSETQ in the germline V gene. The CDR3 spells CASGLTITGELFF. As DNA, the CDR3 is TGCGCCAGCGGCCTGACAATCACCGGGGAGCTGTTTTTT.

V usage is TRBV10-3 and J usage is TRBJ2-1; D is possibly TRBD1 (6 bases). V dropped 10 bases and J dropped 8 bases, with 18 bases sitting between them. This CDR3 region has 13 residues. Germline V gene data show CDR1 as ENHRY and CDR2 as SYGVKD. The CDR3 sequence: CATQTTGFDEQFF. The CDR3 bases are TGTGCCACTCAAACGACAGGTTTCGATGAGCAGTTCTTC.

This chain uses TRBV5-1 with TRBJ2-2; D call uncertain. Trimming shortened V by 0 bases and J by 7 bases, and 4 bases separated the two germline ends. Germline V gives CDR1 SGHRS, CDR2 YFSETQ. This CDR3 comprises 12 residues. The CDR3 DNA is TGCGCCAGCAGCTTGGAACTCGGGGAGCTGTTTTTT. Amino acid sequence: CASSLELGELFF.

This chain uses TRBV6-6 with TRBJ1-1; maybe TRBD1 (6 bases). Per the germline V gene, CDR1 is MNHNY and CDR2 is SVGAGI (reference sequence). Trimming shortened V by 9 bases and J by 0 bases, and 14 bases separated the two germline ends. There are 14 residues in the CDR3. CDR3 in amino acids: CASLAGTLNTEAFF. The CDR3 bases are TGTGCCAGTCTCGCCGGGACACTGAACACTGAAGCTTTCTTT.

This clone turned up a few times. The sample contains more than one DNA sequence encoding this CDR3. V is TRBV29-1 and J is TRBJ1-1, with a possible D match to TRBD1 (6 bases). The length of the CDR3 is 13 residues. Trimming took off 4 bases at V and 0 bases at J, with 9 bases between the two ends. The germline V gene has CDR1 SQVTM and CDR2 ANQGSEA. CDR3 region: CSVGGGMNTEAFF. The DNA for the CDR3 is TGCAGCGTTGGTGGGGGCATGAACACTGAAGCTTTCTTT.